These 18 T cell receptor beta chains share one sample of origin, sequenced in a study of T cell responses to AZD1222 COVID-19 vaccine. The assay was immunoSEQ multiplex PCR, and TCRdb's table has in-frame clones only and misses some. The table includes about 120,000 clones, around 81% detected once. The sample here was peripheral blood, taken on day 0 of AZD1222 vaccination. The receptors originated from an adult in good health.

Here the CDR3 DNA reads TGCAGCGTTAATCCAGGAGCGTCAAGAGCTTTCTTT. It codes for CSVNPGASRAFF. This rearrangement joins TRBV29-1 to TRBJ1-1; D remains unclear. The CDR3 loop spans 12 amino acids. Germline V lookup: CDR1 SQVTM, CDR2 ANQGSEA. With 5 bases removed from V and 10 bases from J, the gap between germline ends came to 17 bases.

The V gene is TRBV27, the J gene TRBJ2-7; the match to TRBD1 covers 9 bases. This CDR3 is 14 amino acids long. With V trimmed by 4 bases and J by 7 bases, 8 bases remained unmatched. Germline values: CDR1 MNHEY, CDR2 SMNVEV (reference sequence). CDR3 residues: CASSSQQGAREQYF. CDR3 nucleotide sequence: TGTGCCAGCAGTTCCCAACAGGGGGCTCGGGAGCAGTACTTC.

V usage is TRBV11-3 and J usage is TRBJ2-6; D is undetermined. The CDR3 is made up of 14 amino acids. Germline loops: CDR1 SGHNT, CDR2 YENEEA. Trimming cost V 5 bases and J 0 bases, with 5 bases left between them. In DNA form, the CDR3 reads TGTGCCAGCAGCCCCGACTCTGGGGCCAACGTCCTGACTTTC. Its protein is CASSPDSGANVLTF.

Comment on this clone: Germline is not matched at one junction end, which may reflect a read error. The chain employs TRBV2 and TRBJ1-1; maybe TRBD1 (6 bases). The CDR3 consists of 11 residues. Per germline, CDR1 SNHLY and CDR2 FYNNEI. CDR3 sequence: CASSEATVRGF. The CDR3 region has the DNA TGTGCCAGCAGTGAAGCAACCGTCAGGGGATTT.

This clone was observed a handful of times. The chain combines TRBV28 with TRBJ1-6, with D possibly matching TRBD1 (6 bases). CDR3 length: 14 amino acids. Germline-derived CDR1 and CDR2 are MDHEN and SYDVKM. The V gene lost 2 bases and the J gene lost 9 bases, with 11 bases spanning the gap. The CDR3, as DNA: TGTGCCAGCAGTTTAGGCAGGGGAAGTTCACCCCTCCACTTT. This sequence encodes CASSLGRGSSPLHF.

The chain joins TRBV28 to TRBJ2-1; D is perhaps TRBD2 (6 bases). Germline values: CDR1 MDHEN, CDR2 SYDVKM. The CDR3 sequence is 15 residues long. Trimming cost V 5 bases and J 6 bases, with 17 bases left between them. CDR3 bases: TGTGCCAGCAGTCAAGGGACCCTGGGAGGCAATGAGCAGTTCTTC. Amino acid sequence: CASSQGTLGGNEQFF. Full variable domain (rest looked up from reference TRBV28 and TRBJ2-1): DVKVTQSSRYLVKRTGEKVFLECVQDMDHENMFWYRQDPGLGLRLIYFSYDVKMKEKGDIPEGYSVSREKKERFSLILESASTNQTSMYLCASSQGTLGGNEQFFGPGTRLTVL.

The rearrangement joins TRBV6-5 to TRBJ1-5, with unresolved D. Trimming stripped 0 bases from V and 4 bases from J, with 7 bases between. The V gene's germline CDR1 is MNHEY and CDR2 SVGAGI. This CDR3 is 14 amino acids long. CDR3 region: CASSYSRYNQPQHF. The CDR3 DNA reads as TGTGCCAGCAGTTACTCCCGGTATAATCAGCCCCAGCATTTT.

This rearrangement joins TRBV5-6 to TRBJ2-3; the D call may be TRBD1 or TRBD2 (6 bases each). V was pared by 4 bases and J by 3 bases, with 18 bases between. The length of the CDR3 is 16 residues. Per the germline V gene, CDR1 is SGHDT and CDR2 is YYEEEE. CDR3: CASSGGLAPKTDTQYF. DNA for the CDR3: TGTGCCAGCAGCGGGGGGCTAGCACCAAAAACAGATACGCAGTATTTT. The full variable domain, in which reference TRBV5-6 and TRBJ2-3 provide the parts outside the CDR3, is DAGVTQSPTHLIKTRGQQVTLRCSPKSGHDTVSWYQQALGQGPQFIFQYYEEEERQRGNFPDRFSGHQFPNYSSELNVNALLLGDSALYLCASSGGLAPKTDTQYFGPGTRLTVL.

The J gene is TRBJ1-1, the V gene TRBV5-1; 8 bases fit TRBD1. The CDR3 is made up of 16 amino acids. Germline V gene sequence: CDR1 SGHRS, CDR2 YFSETQ. V lost 0 bases and J lost 0; bases outside the gene matches: 4. CDR3 protein: CASSLAGTGLNTEAFF. CDR3 bases: TGCGCCAGCAGCTTGGCCGGGACAGGCCTGAACACTGAAGCTTTCTTT.

The J gene is TRBJ1-5, the V gene TRBV4-2; D remains ambiguous. CDR1 is LGHNA and CDR2 is YNFKEQ in the germline V gene. V was clipped by 0 bases and J by 5 bases, with 11 bases between them. This CDR3 is built from 15 residues. The CDR3 sequence is CASSQDLAGDQPQHF. CDR3 sequence (DNA): TGTGCCAGCAGCCAAGATCTGGCAGGCGATCAGCCCCAGCATTTT.

This clone was detected once. The V call is TRBV7-9, the J call TRBJ1-2; D perhaps matches TRBD1 (5 bases). Trimming took off 1 base at V and 6 bases at J, with 12 bases between the two ends. The CDR3 extends over 14 amino acids. Germline CDR1 SEHNR, CDR2 FQNEAQ (reference sequence). The CDR3 DNA sequence: TGTGCCAGCAGCTTAGGGACTGGGGGAGATGGCTACACCTTC. Encoded protein: CASSLGTGGDGYTF.

This chain joins TRBV10-3 and TRBJ2-2; a possible D gene is TRBD2 (5 bases). V shed 4 bases and J shed 6 bases, with 15 bases lying between them. In germline, CDR1 is ENHRY, CDR2 SYGVKD. This CDR3 has 15 residues. The CDR3 coding sequence is TGTGCCATCAGTGGGACTGAAGAGGGTCCCGGGGAGCTGTTTTTT. This gives the protein CAISGTEEGPGELFF.

The DNA for the CDR3 is TGTGCCAGCAGTGAAGTTGTAGGGTCGAACACCGGGGAGCTGTTTTTT. It encodes CASSEVVGSNTGELFF. The chain couples TRBV6-1 to TRBJ2-2; D not certain. CDR3 size: 16 residues. Between the trimmed V and J ends, which lost 1 base and 0 bases, there was a span of 9 bases. Per germline, CDR1 MNHNS and CDR2 SASEGT.

This chain links TRBV19 with TRBJ2-7; TRBD1 matches 8 bases. Germline CDR1 reads LNHDA; CDR2 reads SQIVND (reference sequence). The CDR3 extends over 14 amino acids. J gave up 4 bases and V 4 bases, and 6 bases lay outside the gene matches. In nucleotides, the CDR3 is TGTGCCAGTAGTACCCGGGACAGGAATTACGAGCAGTACTTC. As protein: CASSTRDRNYEQYF.

The genes are TRBV28 and TRBJ1-5, with 7 bases that match TRBD1. Trimming cost V 5 bases and J 6 bases; bases outside gene matches: 7. This CDR3 has 14 amino acids. Germline V lookup: CDR1 MDHEN, CDR2 SYDVKM. The CDR3 reads CASSPGGGPQPQHF. The DNA of the CDR3 is TGTGCCAGCAGTCCAGGGGGGGGGCCTCAGCCCCAGCATTTT. Variable domain in full (rest from reference TRBV28 and TRBJ1-5): DVKVTQSSRYLVKRTGEKVFLECVQDMDHENMFWYRQDPGLGLRLIYFSYDVKMKEKGDIPEGYSVSREKKERFSLILESASTNQTSMYLCASSPGGGPQPQHFGDGTRLSIL.

Only one count was recorded for this clone. The chain is built from TRBV19 and TRBJ1-2; the D gene is possibly TRBD1 (6 bases). V shed 3 bases and J shed 4 bases, with 18 bases lying between them. Per germline, CDR1 LNHDA and CDR2 SQIVND (reference sequence). This CDR3 spans 16 amino acids. CDR3 loop: CASSINQGQVIYGYTF. DNA of the CDR3: TGTGCCAGTAGTATTAATCAGGGACAAGTCATCTATGGCTACACCTTC.

This clone was seen a single time. The chain joins TRBV11-2 to TRBJ2-2, with 8 positions matching TRBD1. Germline loops: CDR1 SGHAT, CDR2 FQNNGV. V lost 6 bases to trimming and J lost 5 bases; unmatched junction nucleotides: 2. The CDR3 length is 13 residues. CDR3 nucleotides: TGTGCCAGCAGAACAGGGGGTACCGGGGAGCTGTTTTTT. Translated: CASRTGGTGELFF. The variable domain in full, completed from reference TRBV11-2 and TRBJ2-2, reads EAGVAQSPRYKIIEKRQSVAFWCNPISGHATLYWYQQILGQGPKLLIQFQNNGVVDDSQLPKDRFSAERLKGVDSTLKIQPAKLEDSAVYLCASRTGGTGELFFGEGSRLTVL.

The chain links TRBV11-1 to TRBJ1-2; D is uncertain. CDR1 and CDR2 from the germline V gene are SGHAT and FQDESV (reference sequence). V shed 0 bases and J shed 5 bases, with 16 bases lying between them. The CDR3 has 16 amino acids. CDR3 residues: CASSLASTGFGYGYTF. As DNA, the CDR3 is TGTGCCAGCAGCTTAGCGTCTACGGGGTTTGGATATGGCTACACCTTC. Full variable domain (rest looked up from reference TRBV11-1 and TRBJ1-2): EAEVAQSPRYKITEKSQAVAFWCDPISGHATLYWYRQILGQGPELLVQFQDESVVDDSQLPKDRFSAERLKGVDSTLKIQPAELGDSAMYLCASSLASTGFGYGYTFGSGTRLTVV.